The TCR beta chain described here comes from a study of cytomegalovirus exposure and HLA in healthy donors. Broader study findings: Earlier analysis found most TCR beta V segments productive about 90% or about 30% of the time. Later analysis suggested most CMV-associated TCR beta chains were HLA-restricted. Because they were indistinguishable, some V segments, including TRBV6-2 and TRBV6-3, were excluded.

PCR amplification relied on 60 Vbeta primers (plus 13 Jbeta primers). Libraries were prepared by immunoSEQ multiplex PCR; TCRdb keeps only in-frame clonotypes and omits some of them. The repertoire includes more than 140,000 clones, over 60% of them detected once, and around 1.7% sits in the top ten. CDR3 length: 10 amino acids. V lost 3 bases, J lost 10 bases, and 7 bases lay in between. CDR1 is SGDLS and CDR2 is YYNGEE in the germline V gene. As to this clone: The target antigen is unknown.

The receptor was derived from a female donor in good health and CMV-seronegative. The chain combines TRBV9 with TRBJ1-1; D may be TRBD1 (5 bases). Sequenced sample: PBMCs. CDR3: CASSAGGAFF. The CDR3 bases are TGTGCCAGCAGCGCCGGGGGAGCTTTCTTT.